One and the same sample provided the 30 T cell receptor beta chains below, sequenced in a study of CD8 T cells in Susac syndrome. RNA amounts of roughly 0.5 to 1 ug underwent reverse transcription with random hexamers. A single record per CDR3 protein comes from TCRdb applying MiXCR to the immunoSEQ multiplex PCR reads. The data contain 110,000 to 150,000 distinct CDR3 sequences, around 95% of them singletons. The specimen was CD4+ T cells from PBMCs. The receptors derive from a human donor with Susac syndrome.

The rearrangement uses TRBV20-1 and TRBJ1-2; TRBD1 might be the D (6 bases). Germline V gene lookup returns CDR1 DFQATT and CDR2 SNEGSKA (reference sequence). The CDR3 contains 12 residues. V was shortened by 4 bases and J by 7 bases, with 13 bases between the two germline ends. This CDR3 reads CSATGTPSGYTF. In DNA, the CDR3 is TGCAGTGCTACCGGGACACCAAGTGGCTACACCTTC.

This chain uses TRBV20-1 with TRBJ2-7; 7 bases match TRBD2. After removal of 1 base from V and 1 base from J, the junction contained 10 bases not matched to a gene. CDR1 DFQATT and CDR2 SNEGSKA come from the germline V gene (reference sequence). This CDR3 has 16 residues. CDR3 DNA sequence: TGCAGTGCTAGAGGGCCCCCTAGCGGAGGTTCCTACGAGCAGTACTTC. Translation: CSARGPPSGGSYEQYF.

The V gene is TRBV18, the J gene TRBJ2-1, with D possibly TRBD1 on 5 matching bases. Deletions cut 3 bases from V and 7 bases from J, with 16 bases between. CDR3 size: 15 residues. Germline CDR1 KGHSH, CDR2 LQKENI. CDR3 in DNA: TGTGCCAGCTCACCGGTCAGGGTTGAAGGAAATGAGCAGTTCTTC. This codes for CASSPVRVEGNEQFF.

The rearrangement joins TRBV20-1 to TRBJ2-3, with TRBD2 identical over 9 bases. Losses at the gene ends were 1 base for V and 3 bases for J; bases not matched to a gene: 2. The CDR3 extends over 14 amino acids. Germline lookup yields CDR1 DFQATT and CDR2 SNEGSKA (reference sequence). CDR3 nucleotide sequence: TGCAGTGCTAGAGGTAGCGGGGGTACAGATACGCAGTATTTT. Its protein product is CSARGSGGTDTQYF.

This chain uses TRBV7-8 with TRBJ2-2, with D perhaps TRBD2 (6 bases). The V gene's germline CDR1 is SGHVS and CDR2 FQNEAQ. The CDR3 is 15 amino acids. With 8 bases removed from V and 0 bases from J, the gap between germline ends came to 13 bases. The CDR3 nucleotides read TGTGCCAGCCTCTGGGGAGGCTCGAACACCGGGGAGCTGTTTTTT. It codes for CASLWGGSNTGELFF. Variable domain in full (rest from reference TRBV7-8 and TRBJ2-2): GAGVSQSPRYKVAKRGQDVALRCDPISGHVSLFWYQQALGQGPEFLTYFQNEAQLDKSGLPSDRFFAERPEGSVSTLKIQRTQQEDSAVYLCASLWGGSNTGELFFGEGSRLTVL.

CDR3 coding DNA: TGTGCCACCAGCAGAGGTGCGGGAGATGAGCAGTTCTTC. Its translation: CATSRGAGDEQFF. The V call is TRBV15, the J call TRBJ2-1; 7 positions match TRBD2. Trimming took 1 base from V and 8 from J; bases not matched to a gene: 2. Germline V gene data show CDR1 as LNHNV and CDR2 as YYDKDF (reference sequence). This CDR3 spans 13 amino acids.

This chain links TRBV20-1 with TRBJ2-1; perhaps TRBD1 as D (6 bases). This CDR3 has 12 residues. Trimming stripped 5 bases from V and 10 bases from J, with 15 bases between. Germline CDR1 reads DFQATT; CDR2 reads SNEGSKA (reference sequence). CDR3 bases: TGCAGTGCTCCCCTCCGGGACACCGAGCAGTTCTTC. As protein: CSAPLRDTEQFF.

V gene TRBV7-3 combines with J gene TRBJ1-1; tentative D call: TRBD1 (5 bases). CDR3 length: 14 amino acids. The V end lost 4 bases, the J end lost 5 bases, and 14 bases lay between the germline ends. CDR1 is SGHTA and CDR2 is FQGTGA in the germline V gene. CDR3 loop: CASSSLGVGTEAFF. CDR3 nucleotide sequence: TGTGCCAGCAGCTCCCTAGGGGTTGGAACTGAAGCTTTCTTT.

This chain connects TRBV29-1 to TRBJ1-4, with D possibly TRBD1 on 5 matching bases. This CDR3 contains 13 residues. Trimming removed 3 bases from V and 6 bases from J, with 11 bases in between. CDR1 SQVTM and CDR2 ANQGSEA come from the germline V gene. The CDR3 region has the DNA TGCAGCGTTGATTTTCCAGGGCATGAAAAACTGTTTTTT. Protein sequence: CSVDFPGHEKLFF.

Only one count was recorded for this clonotype. The chain is built from TRBV20-1 and TRBJ1-5; no definite D call. The CDR3 sequence is 13 residues long. Germline V CDR1 and CDR2: DFQATT, SNEGSKA (reference sequence). Trimming pared 1 base from V and 3 bases from J, leaving 7 bases between. Written as DNA, the CDR3 is TGCAGTGCTAGAGGCAGGATCAATCAGCCCCAGCATTTT. Residues: CSARGRINQPQHF.

This clonotype has just one count. The chain carries TRBV2 and TRBJ2-5; 7 positions agree with TRBD2. CDR3 size: 14 residues. Losses at the gene ends were 10 bases for V and 4 bases for J; bases not matched to a gene: 12. In germline, CDR1 is SNHLY, CDR2 FYNNEI. The CDR3 nucleotides read TGTGCCACCCGGGGGGACTCAGTGAGAGAGACCCAGTACTTC. Residues: CATRGDSVRETQYF.

In this sample, this clonotype turned up once. The CDR3 DNA reads as TGCAGCGTTAAGGGCTTCTCCCTTAGCTCCTACAATGAGCAGTTCTTC. It encodes CSVKGFSLSSYNEQFF. The rearrangement links TRBV29-1 to TRBJ2-1; D is undetermined. Germline CDR1 and CDR2: SQVTM and ANQGSEA. This CDR3 region has 16 residues. The ends were cut back, 5 bases at V and 0 bases at J, with 17 bases in the middle.

The chain carries TRBV25-1 and TRBJ2-7, with TRBD1 identical over 11 bases. Trimming took 7 bases from V and 11 from J; bases not matched to a gene: 10. The CDR3 runs 13 residues. Germline CDR1 MGHDK, CDR2 SYGVNS. This CDR3 is CASTRTGGYPEYF. The CDR3 DNA reads as TGTGCCAGCACTAGGACAGGGGGCTACCCGGAGTACTTC.

V and J are TRBV2 and TRBJ1-1; D not resolved. V dropped 4 bases and J dropped 3 bases, with 15 bases sitting between them. Germline V gene lookup returns CDR1 SNHLY and CDR2 FYNNEI. CDR3 length equals 15 residues. CDR3 nucleotide sequence: TGTGCCAGCAGTGTTAAATTGGTGGGTTACACTGAAGCTTTCTTT. This codes for CASSVKLVGYTEAFF.

The V and J genes are TRBV23-1 and TRBJ1-6; no firm D call. TRBV23-1 is reported as an ORF; its role is uncertain. Deletions cut 6 bases from V and 0 bases from J, with 9 bases between. The CDR3 is made up of 15 amino acids. DNA for the CDR3: TGCGCCAGCAGCCCGGGTCGCTCCTATAATTCACCCCTCCACTTT. This gives the protein CASSPGRSYNSPLHF.

The J gene is TRBJ1-2, the V gene TRBV25-1; D perhaps matches TRBD1 (5 bases). The V end was cut by 7 bases, the J end by 5 bases, with 8 bases between. Germline V gene data show CDR1 as MGHDK and CDR2 as SYGVNS. This CDR3 comprises 11 residues. The CDR3 nucleotides are TGTGCCAGCACCGCAGGGTATGGCTACACCTTC. It translates to CASTAGYGYTF.

The rearrangement uses TRBV18 and TRBJ2-1; 8 bases align to TRBD1. This CDR3 spans 15 amino acids. V gave up 3 bases and J gave up 7 bases; unmatched junction bases: 8. Germline CDR1 is KGHSH and CDR2 is LQKENI. The CDR3 coding sequence is TGTGCCAGCTCACCCCCGGACAGGGCCCTAAATGAGCAGTTCTTC. Translation gives CASSPPDRALNEQFF.

This clonotype was detected once. The chain joins TRBV4-1 to TRBJ1-1, with TRBD1 identical over 10 bases. Looked up from germline, CDR1 is MGHRA and CDR2 is YSYEKL. V was clipped by 3 bases and J by 5 bases; unmatched bases: 9. This CDR3 is built from 16 residues. The CDR3 region has the DNA TGCGCCAGCAGCCACAGAAAAGGACAGGGGGGGACTGAAGCTTTCTTT. Translation: CASSHRKGQGGTEAFF.

J is TRBJ1-1 and V is TRBV3-1; maybe TRBD1 (6 bases). Germline values: CDR1 LGHDT, CDR2 YNNKEL (reference sequence). The germline V and J ends were trimmed by 7 bases and 8 bases, with 17 bases remaining between them. CDR3 size: 13 residues. The CDR3 bases are TGTGCCAGCACCCCGGGACATCCTAAAGAAGCTTTCTTT. Protein sequence: CASTPGHPKEAFF.

The rearrangement links TRBV9 to TRBJ2-3; TRBD2 might be the D (5 bases). Deletions cut 0 bases from V and 7 bases from J, with 12 bases between. The CDR3 is 14 residues long. Looked up from germline, CDR1 is SGDLS and CDR2 is YYNGEE. CDR3 DNA: TGTGCCAGCAGCGTAGCTGGCCGGGATAATACGCAGTATTTT. Amino acids: CASSVAGRDNTQYF. The full variable domain, completed using reference TRBV9 and TRBJ2-3, is DSGVTQTPKHLITATGQRVTLRCSPRSGDLSVYWYQQSLDQGLQFLIQYYNGEERAKGNILERFSAQQFPDLHSELNLSSLELGDSALYFCASSVAGRDNTQYFGPGTRLTVL.

The rearrangement links TRBV12-3 or TRBV12-4 to TRBJ1-1, with D possibly matching TRBD1 (6 bases). The CDR3 consists of 13 residues. Trimming took off 2 bases at V and 5 bases at J, with 9 bases between the two ends. In DNA, the CDR3 is TGTGCCAGCAGTTTACAGGGGTGGACTGAAGCTTTCTTT. It yields the protein CASSLQGWTEAFF.

This sequence joins TRBV6-5 and TRBJ1-1; D not certain. This CDR3 is 13 amino acids long. CDR1 and CDR2 from the germline V gene are MNHEY and SVGAGI. V was cut by 4 bases and J by 1 base, with 7 bases left in between. The DNA of the CDR3 is TGTGCCAGCAGTTTGGTCAAGAACACTGAAGCTTTCTTT. It translates to CASSLVKNTEAFF.

This sequence joins TRBV6-5 and TRBJ2-7, with a possible D match to TRBD1 (6 bases). Trimming left V 3 bases short and J 7 bases short, with 19 bases between. The length of the CDR3 is 15 residues. CDR1 MNHEY and CDR2 SVGAGI come from the germline V gene. Here the CDR3 DNA reads TGTGCCAGCAGTTATACGGGACACGGTACTAGAGAGCAGTACTTC. Translating gives CASSYTGHGTREQYF.

The genes are TRBV5-1 and TRBJ1-2, with 8 bases aligning to TRBD1. Losses at the gene ends were 0 bases for V and 5 bases for J; bases not matched to a gene: 3. The CDR3 has 14 amino acids. The germline gives CDR1 SGHRS, CDR2 YFSETQ. Here the CDR3 DNA reads TGCGCCAGCAGCTTGGACAGGGGGATGTATGGCTACACCTTC. This translates into CASSLDRGMYGYTF.

V and J are TRBV6-5 and TRBJ2-1, with 12 bases fitting TRBD2. The CDR3 consists of 12 residues. Germline values: CDR1 MNHEY, CDR2 SVGAGI. Losses at the gene ends were 6 bases for V and 15 bases for J; bases not matched to a gene: 6. The CDR3 reads CASRASGRGLFF. As DNA, the CDR3 is TGTGCCAGCAGGGCTAGCGGGAGGGGGCTGTTCTTC.

The count of this clonotype is one. The chain combines TRBV7-2 with TRBJ1-5, with 11 bases identical to TRBD1. Germline V gene data show CDR1 as SGHTA and CDR2 as FQGNSA. The junction had 9 bases not matched to a gene; V was cut back by 3 bases and J by 5 bases. CDR3 length equals 17 residues. The CDR3 region is CASSFRNPGQGDQPQHF. The DNA of the CDR3 is TGTGCCAGCAGCTTCCGCAACCCGGGACAGGGGGATCAGCCCCAGCATTTT. The complete variable domain, with remaining parts taken from reference TRBV7-2 and TRBJ1-5, reads GAGVSQSPSNKVTEKGKDVELRCDPISGHTALYWYRQSLGQGLEFLIYFQGNSAPDKSGLPSDRFSAERTGGSVSTLTIQRTQQEDSAVYLCASSFRNPGQGDQPQHFGDGTRLSIL.

The chain has TRBV20-1 and TRBJ2-4; D unclear. Between the trimmed V and J ends, which lost 0 bases and 2 bases, there was a span of 14 bases. Germline CDR1 is DFQATT and CDR2 is SNEGSKA (reference sequence). This CDR3 has 16 residues. This CDR3 reads CSARDRMVGTKNIQYF. The CDR3 bases are TGCAGTGCTAGAGATCGGATGGTAGGGACCAAAAACATTCAGTACTTC.

The gene calls are TRBV20-1 and TRBJ1-2; D unclear. V shed 5 bases and J shed 4 bases, with 11 bases lying between them. Germline assignment: CDR1 DFQATT and CDR2 SNEGSKA (reference sequence). The CDR3 totals 12 residues. CDR3 DNA sequence: TGCAGTGCTGGACTGGGCACCTATGGCTACACCTTC. It codes for CSAGLGTYGYTF.

J is TRBJ2-1 and V is TRBV4-1, with 8 nucleotides matching TRBD1. The length of the CDR3 is 14 residues. The V gene end was trimmed by 6 bases and the J gene end by 2 bases; junction bases not matched to a gene: 3. Germline CDR1 reads MGHRA; CDR2 reads YSYEKL. The CDR3 here is CASRDRDPYNEQFF. In nucleotides, the CDR3 is TGCGCCAGCAGGGACAGGGACCCCTACAATGAGCAGTTCTTC.

The J gene is TRBJ1-3, the V gene TRBV3-1; tentative D call: TRBD1 (6 bases). The CDR3 is made up of 16 amino acids. V was clipped by 1 base and J by 4 bases, with 14 bases between them. Looked up from germline, CDR1 is LGHDT and CDR2 is YNNKEL (reference sequence). The DNA of the CDR3 is TGTGCCAGCAGCCAAGGGACAGCCGTGGGCGGAAACACCATATATTTT. This codes for CASSQGTAVGGNTIYF.